Listed below are T cell receptor beta chains from one sample, sequenced in a study of T cells in Graves' hyperthyroidism and ophthalmopathy. One entry per CDR3 protein results from TCRdb running MiXCR on the multiplex PCR reads. The data hold more than 300,000 distinct CDR3 sequences, with approximately 17% observed a single time. The sequenced sample consisted of blood. These receptors were collected from a man in his late teens or twenties with Graves' ophthalmopathy. Both conserved end residues are part of each CDR3. The D gene is left open where the match is weak. Clone size appears in some rows only: once, few, many, or a class for an expanded clone.

V gene	J gene	D gene	clone size	CDR3 protein	CDR3 DNA
TRBV15	TRBJ1-2	.	few	CATRVGADYGYTF	TGTGCCACCAGAGTGGGGGCGGACTATGGCTACACCTTC
TRBV28	TRBJ2-7	TRBD2	many	CASLRGGESYEQYF	TGTGCCTCTCTACGGGGGGGCGAATCCTACGAGCAGTACTTC
TRBV5-1	TRBJ2-1	TRBD2	many	CASSLLAGSSYNEQFF	TGCGCCAGCAGCTTACTAGCGGGGAGCTCCTACAATGAGCAGTTCTTC
TRBV20-1	TRBJ1-2	.	.	CSARVGDYDYTF	TGCAGTGCTAGAGTAGGGGACTATGACTACACCTTC
TRBV7-9	TRBJ2-1	TRBD2	.	CASSRDSSGGLYNEQFF	TGTGCCAGCAGTCGGGACTCTAGCGGGGGCCTTTACAATGAGCAGTTCTTC
TRBV20-1	TRBJ1-2	.	many	CSAPDRSDYGYTF	TGCAGTGCTCCCGACCGGTCTGACTATGGCTACACCTTC
TRBV19	TRBJ1-2	.	few	CASTSGGGYTF	TGTGCCAGTACCTCAGGTGGGGGCTACACCTTC
TRBV11-2	TRBJ1-6	.	many	CASSLSSSPLHF	TGTGCCAGCAGCTTATCTTCTTCACCCCTCCACTTT
TRBV11-2	TRBJ2-5	.	many	CASSLSTPFLETQYF	TGTGCCAGCAGCTTATCAACCCCGTTCTTAGAGACCCAGTACTTC
TRBV5-1	TRBJ1-5	.	many	CASSLEGPEQPQHF	TGCGCCAGCAGCTTAGAGGGGCCGGAGCAGCCCCAGCATTTT
TRBV20-1	TRBJ2-5	TRBD2	many	CSAGGSGVGAETQYF	TGCAGTGCGGGAGGCAGCGGGGTTGGGGCGGAGACCCAGTACTTC
TRBV4-1	TRBJ2-2	TRBD2	.	CASSNYGVLADGNTGELFF	TGCGCCAGCAGCAATTACGGCGTACTAGCGGACGGAAACACCGGGGAGCTGTTTTTT
TRBV7-9	TRBJ2-7	.	many	CASSPRTAYEQYF	TGTGCCAGCAGCCCTCGGACAGCATACGAGCAGTACTTC
TRBV6-2/TRBV6-3	TRBJ2-7	.	.	CASSYSARTYEQYF	TGTGCCAGCAGTTACTCAGCCAGAACCTACGAGCAGTACTTC
TRBV27	TRBJ1-2	TRBD1	few	CASSPGGLWGYTF	TGTGCCAGCAGTCCAGGGGGTCTTTGGGGCTACACCTTC
TRBV3-1	TRBJ2-2	TRBD2	.	CASSHRLAVINTGELFF	TGTGCCAGCAGCCATAGACTAGCGGTGATCAACACCGGGGAGCTGTTTTTT
TRBV5-5	TRBJ2-7	TRBD1	.	CASSGRDRVYEQYF	TGTGCCAGCAGCGGCCGGGACAGGGTGTACGAGCAGTACTTC
TRBV6-6	TRBJ1-5	.	few	CASSYSIRNRYGNQPQHF	TGTGCCAGCAGTTACTCGATAAGGAACAGGTATGGCAATCAGCCCCAGCATTTT
TRBV6-1	TRBJ2-3	.	.	CASTPVGFTDTQYF	TGTGCCAGCACCCCCGTGGGCTTCACAGATACGCAGTATTTT
TRBV2	TRBJ2-1	TRBD2	many	CASFSGRGDNEQFF	TGTGCCAGCTTTTCGGGTCGGGGGGACAATGAGCAGTTCTTC
TRBV3-1	TRBJ2-7	TRBD2	.	CASSQGPGGYEQYF	TGTGCCAGCAGCCAAGGCCCGGGGGGTTACGAGCAGTACTTC
TRBV20-1	TRBJ1-4	TRBD1	.	CSARDRDLTGTGKEKLFF	TGCAGTGCTAGAGATAGAGACCTCACCGGGACAGGGAAGGAAAAACTGTTTTTT
TRBV20-1	TRBJ2-5	TRBD1	many	CSATAGQALGTQYF	TGCAGTGCTACCGCGGGACAGGCGCTCGGGACCCAGTACTTC
TRBV11-2	TRBJ2-1	.	.	CASSLDAGGRGEQFF	TGTGCCAGCAGCTTAGATGCCGGGGGGCGGGGTGAGCAGTTCTTC